The 24 T cell receptor beta chains reported below all come from one sample, sequenced in a study of identifying expanded T cells in peripheral blood. Measured with immunoSEQ multiplex PCR; TCRdb has only the in-frame clones, and not every one. The data contain about 100,000 clones, approximately 88% of them singletons. The sequenced sample was blood. The receptors were gathered from a person aged 18-69 years in good health.

The chain joins TRBV6-5 to TRBJ1-1, with a weak D call TRBD1 (6 bases). Germline assignment: CDR1 MNHEY and CDR2 SVGAGI. V lost 6 bases and J 3 bases, leaving 14 bases between the germline ends. The CDR3 extends over 14 amino acids. CDR3 sequence reads: CASSPRDTHTEAFF. DNA for the CDR3: TGTGCCAGCAGCCCCCGGGACACCCACACTGAAGCTTTCTTT.

The CDR3 DNA follows: TGTGCCAGTAGTATAGGCAGGAGAACTAATGAAAAACTGTTTTTT. Translated, it gives CASSIGRRTNEKLFF. The V gene is TRBV19, the J gene TRBJ1-4, with no clear D. The CDR3 covers 15 residues. CDR1 and CDR2 from the germline V gene are LNHDA and SQIVND (reference sequence). V dropped 1 base and J dropped 1 base, with 7 bases sitting between them.

In this sample, this clone turned up once. This chain links TRBV9 with TRBJ1-4, with D uncertain. The ends were cut back, 3 bases at V and 3 bases at J, with 12 bases in the middle. Germline CDR1 is SGDLS and CDR2 is YYNGEE. The CDR3 is 15 amino acids. The CDR3 DNA reads TGTGCCAGCAGCGGGAAGGACGGATCTAATGAAAAACTGTTTTTT. Its protein is CASSGKDGSNEKLFF.

This clone was observed a handful of times. The V call is TRBV27, the J call TRBJ2-7; possibly TRBD1 for D (5 bases). V was cut by 2 bases and J by 3 bases, with 8 bases left in between. CDR1 and CDR2 from the germline V gene are MNHEY and SMNVEV (reference sequence). The CDR3 covers 13 residues. CDR3 in amino acids: CASSLAGNYEQYF. CDR3 nucleotide sequence: TGTGCCAGCAGTTTAGCAGGGAACTACGAGCAGTACTTC.

This clone was seen just once. This chain uses TRBV19 with TRBJ2-2; D ambiguous. Germline assignment: CDR1 LNHDA and CDR2 SQIVND (reference sequence). V was trimmed by 4 bases and J by 6 bases, leaving 6 bases between them. This CDR3 has 12 residues. CDR3 region: CASSRVPGELFF. The CDR3 bases are TGTGCCAGTAGTAGGGTTCCCGGGGAGCTGTTTTTT.

The rearrangement joins TRBV18 to TRBJ1-1, with a possible D match to TRBD1 (6 bases). V lost 5 bases to trimming and J lost 4 bases, with 14 bases between them. The CDR3 consists of 14 residues. CDR1 is KGHSH and CDR2 is LQKENI in the germline V gene. As DNA, the CDR3 is TGTGCCAGCTCAGCCAGGGGCATTAGCACTGAAGCTTTCTTT. Its translation is CASSARGISTEAFF.

This sequence joins TRBV5-4 and TRBJ1-2; D might be TRBD1 (5 bases). The CDR3 spans 13 residues. Germline-derived CDR1 and CDR2 are SGHNT and YYREEE (reference sequence). The V end lost 2 bases, the J end lost 4 bases, and 9 bases lay between the germline ends. The CDR3 reads CASSFPGTYGYTF. Here the CDR3 DNA reads TGTGCCAGCAGCTTCCCAGGGACCTATGGCTACACCTTC.

DNA for the CDR3: TGTGCCAGCAGCGGCAGGAACACCGGGGAGCTGTTTTTT. This encodes CASSGRNTGELFF. The gene calls are TRBV9 and TRBJ2-2; D gene unclear. Per germline, CDR1 SGDLS and CDR2 YYNGEE. V was clipped by 3 bases and J by 1 base, with 4 bases between them. The CDR3 spans 13 residues. The variable domain in full, completed from reference TRBV9 and TRBJ2-2, reads DSGVTQTPKHLITATGQRVTLRCSPRSGDLSVYWYQQSLDQGLQFLIQYYNGEERAKGNILERFSAQQFPDLHSELNLSSLELGDSALYFCASSGRNTGELFFGEGSRLTVL.

The chain is built from TRBV15 and TRBJ1-1, with D possibly being TRBD1 (6 bases). The V end was cut by 4 bases, the J end by 0 bases, with 9 bases between. This CDR3 spans 14 amino acids. Per the germline V gene, CDR1 is LNHNV and CDR2 is YYDKDF (reference sequence). This CDR3 reads CATSKDRVNTEAFF. The CDR3 bases are TGTGCCACCAGCAAGGACAGAGTGAACACTGAAGCTTTCTTT.

V is TRBV19 and J is TRBJ2-6; D is possibly TRBD1 (6 bases). V was trimmed by 6 bases and J by 0 bases, leaving 18 bases between them. Germline lookup yields CDR1 LNHDA and CDR2 SQIVND (reference sequence). CDR3 length: 18 amino acids. The CDR3 DNA is TGTGCCAGTAGGGGATACAGGGCCCAAAGCTCTGGGGCCAACGTCCTGACTTTC. It translates to CASRGYRAQSSGANVLTF.

The chain employs TRBV7-9 and TRBJ1-1; D not certain. V gave up 8 bases and J gave up 4 bases, with 8 bases separating them. This CDR3 spans 11 amino acids. In germline, CDR1 is SEHNR, CDR2 FQNEAQ (reference sequence). The CDR3 is CASLDGTEAFF. The CDR3 DNA reads TGTGCCAGCTTAGATGGCACTGAAGCTTTCTTT.

The chain combines TRBV29-1 with TRBJ1-2, with 8 bases fitting TRBD1. The CDR3 consists of 14 residues. V shed 3 bases, J shed 4 bases, and the junction held 7 bases outside the gene matches. Germline V lookup: CDR1 SQVTM, CDR2 ANQGSEA. DNA for the CDR3: TGCAGCGTTGATGAGTGGGACAGGACCTATGGCTACACCTTC. Translated: CSVDEWDRTYGYTF.

This clone has more than one count but fewer than ten. The chain recombines TRBV5-5 with TRBJ1-1; D is ambiguous. The V end was cut by 1 base, the J end by 0 bases, with 4 bases between. The CDR3 runs 13 residues. Germline V gene lookup returns CDR1 SGHKS and CDR2 YYEKEE (reference sequence). The CDR3 bases are TGTGCCAGCAGCTTGTGGATGAACACTGAAGCTTTCTTT. Translated, it gives CASSLWMNTEAFF.

This rearrangement joins TRBV5-1 to TRBJ1-1, with D possibly TRBD1 on 5 matching bases. This CDR3 comprises 14 residues. Germline V gene data show CDR1 as SGHRS and CDR2 as YFSETQ. The ends were cut back, 3 bases at V and 6 bases at J, with 15 bases in the middle. CDR3 DNA: TGCGCCAGCAGCTCGGCGCAGGGCGCCGCTGAAGCTTTCTTT. It yields the protein CASSSAQGAAEAFF.

The rearrangement uses TRBV11-3 and TRBJ1-1; possible D gene TRBD1, 5 bases. This CDR3 has 16 amino acids. From germline, CDR1 is SGHNT and CDR2 YENEEA. V was pared by 5 bases and J by 4 bases, with 20 bases between. Here the CDR3 DNA reads TGTGCCAGCAGCCCCCGGGGCAGCCCAGAGGGCACTGAAGCTTTCTTT. Protein: CASSPRGSPEGTEAFF.

This clone was seen just once. This chain links TRBV5-5 with TRBJ2-7, with D possibly being TRBD1 or TRBD2 (5 bases each). The CDR3 consists of 14 residues. Germline assignment: CDR1 SGHKS and CDR2 YYEKEE (reference sequence). V was clipped by 5 bases and J by 7 bases, with 19 bases between them. The CDR3 nucleotides read TGTGCCAGCAGACACCCGGGACCAATTGGGGAGCAGTACTTC. It is translated as CASRHPGPIGEQYF.

This chain connects TRBV7-2 to TRBJ2-2, with no clear D. V gave up 7 bases and J gave up 1 base, with 7 bases separating them. Germline assignment: CDR1 SGHTA and CDR2 FQGNSA. This CDR3 is built from 13 residues. CDR3 DNA sequence: TGTGCCAGCAATTACGGGAACACCGGGGAGCTGTTTTTT. Translated: CASNYGNTGELFF.

The CDR3 protein is CASSPGTPDTDTQYF. The DNA for the CDR3 is TGTGCCAGCAGCCCCGGGACACCCGACACAGATACGCAGTATTTT. The chain carries TRBV11-3 and TRBJ2-3, with a tentative D call TRBD1 (6 bases). Trimming removed 5 bases at V and 2 bases at J, with 14 bases between. The CDR3 totals 15 residues. The germline CDR1 and CDR2 sequences are SGHNT and YENEEA.

A single count supports this clone. The V gene is TRBV11-2, the J gene TRBJ1-5; no definite D call. V shed 3 bases and J shed 6 bases, with 12 bases lying between them. This CDR3 has 14 amino acids. Germline V gene lookup returns CDR1 SGHAT and CDR2 FQNNGV. The CDR3 loop reads CASSFDQRGQPQHF. DNA for the CDR3: TGTGCCAGCAGCTTTGACCAACGGGGTCAGCCCCAGCATTTT.

The genes are TRBV2 and TRBJ2-1; 12 nucleotides line up with TRBD2. J was trimmed by 5 bases and V by 4 bases; bases with no gene match: 0. CDR3 length: 14 residues. The germline CDR1 and CDR2 sequences are SNHLY and FYNNEI. The CDR3 bases are TGTGCCAGCAGTGGACTAGCGGGAGACAATGAGCAGTTCTTC. It specifies CASSGLAGDNEQFF.

The chain employs TRBV2 and TRBJ2-5, with 8 bases that match TRBD2. CDR3 length: 15 residues. J lost 5 bases, V lost 5 bases, and 10 bases had no gene match. Germline-derived CDR1 and CDR2 are SNHLY and FYNNEI. The CDR3 protein is CASSKTRGGGETQYF. In DNA form, the CDR3 reads TGTGCCAGCAGTAAGACCCGGGGGGGCGGGGAGACCCAGTACTTC. Full variable domain (outside the CDR3, taken from reference TRBV2 and TRBJ2-5): EPEVTQTPSHQVTQMGQEVILRCVPISNHLYFYWYRQILGQKVEFLVSFYNNEISEKSEIFDDQFSVERPDGSNFTLKIRSTKLEDSAMYFCASSKTRGGGETQYFGPGTRLLVL.

The chain joins TRBV4-1 to TRBJ1-1; D not resolved. Germline loops: CDR1 MGHRA, CDR2 YSYEKL. V lost 4 bases to trimming and J lost 5 bases, with 26 bases between them. The CDR3 is 18 amino acids. The CDR3 protein is CASSPRSYVGGWRTEAFF. CDR3 nucleotide sequence: TGCGCCAGCAGCCCTCGATCCTATGTCGGCGGGTGGAGGACTGAAGCTTTCTTT.

The chain is built from TRBV27 and TRBJ1-5, with D possibly matching TRBD1 (5 bases). Trimming pared 1 base from V and 2 bases from J, leaving 12 bases between. Germline CDR1 MNHEY, CDR2 SMNVEV (reference sequence). This CDR3 comprises 16 residues. DNA for the CDR3: TGTGCCAGCAGTTTATTAGGGGTAAGACGCAATCAGCCCCAGCATTTT. Translating gives CASSLLGVRRNQPQHF.

The V and J genes are TRBV4-2 and TRBJ2-1; no firm D call. CDR3 length: 11 residues. Trimming took 4 bases from V and 10 from J, leaving 8 bases between them. The germline gives CDR1 LGHNA, CDR2 YNFKEQ. The CDR3, as DNA: TGTGCCAGCAGCCGCCCGCCCGAGCAGTTCTTC. Its protein is CASSRPPEQFF.